Listed below are T cell receptor beta chains from one sample, sequenced in a study of T cells in localized non-small cell lung cancer. Clones were read by immunoSEQ multiplex PCR, and TCRdb kept only the in-frame ones, dropping some. The data show roughly 38,000 clones, with 86% seen just once and roughly 5.4% held by the top ten. This material consisted of peripheral blood mononuclear cells, taken before any cancer treatment. The receptors come from a male donor aged 60 or older with stage II lung adenocarcinoma. Each CDR3 is given with its conserved first and last residue. A D gene is named only where the DNA matches it firmly. Expanded clones are given a class, and other clones once, few, many or no size at all.

cdr3_aa,cdr3_nt,clone_size,j_call,v_call,d_call
CASSRDGTYEQYF,TGTGCCAGCAGCCGAGACGGAACCTACGAGCAGTACTTC,.,TRBJ2-7,TRBV7-6,.
CASSLETESSEQYF,TGCGCCAGCAGCTTGGAGACAGAAAGCTCCGAGCAGTACTTC,.,TRBJ2-7,TRBV5-1,.
CASSLEGGYEQYF,TGCGCCAGCAGCTTGGAGGGGGGCTACGAGCAGTACTTC,.,TRBJ2-7,TRBV5-1,.
CASRPTRNTEAFF,TGTGCCAGCAGACCCACCCGGAACACTGAAGCTTTCTTT,.,TRBJ1-1,TRBV2,.
CASSPGQGEGYTQYF,TGCGCCAGCAGCCCGGGACAGGGTGAGGGGTATACGCAGTATTTT,.,TRBJ2-3,TRBV4-3,TRBD1
CASSLESPGARGYTF,TGTGCCAGCAGTTTAGAATCCCCGGGGGCCAGGGGCTACACCTTC,.,TRBJ1-2,TRBV28,.
CASTDQGRADYGYTF,TGCGCCAGCACCGATCAGGGCAGGGCTGACTATGGCTACACCTTC,.,TRBJ1-2,TRBV5-1,.
CASSITGSTGELFF,TGCGCCAGCAGCATAACAGGGAGCACCGGGGAGCTGTTTTTT,.,TRBJ2-2,TRBV5-1,.
CASSLEAPFSEQFF,TGTGCCAGCAGCCTAGAAGCTCCCTTTAGCGAGCAGTTCTTC,.,TRBJ2-1,TRBV6-5,.
CSVGSAGSRSEQFF,TGCAGCGTTGGATCGGCGGGATCTCGATCGGAGCAGTTCTTC,.,TRBJ2-1,TRBV29-1,.
CASSKGQALYNEQFF,TGTGCCAGCAGTAAGGGACAGGCCCTATACAATGAGCAGTTCTTC,.,TRBJ2-1,TRBV6-5,TRBD1
CASSPDRVADTQYF,TGTGCCAGCAGCCCGGACAGGGTGGCGGATACGCAGTATTTT,.,TRBJ2-3,TRBV7-3,TRBD1
CASSLRGTEAFF,TGTGCCAGCAGCTTGCGGGGAACTGAAGCTTTCTTT,few,TRBJ1-1,TRBV5-6,.
CASSLGTGDRGTEAFF,TGCGCCAGCAGCTTAGGGACAGGGGACAGGGGAACTGAAGCTTTCTTT,.,TRBJ1-1,TRBV5-1,TRBD1
CASSFGLAGLNEQYF,TGTGCCAGCAGTTTCGGGCTAGCGGGACTCAACGAGCAGTACTTC,.,TRBJ2-7,TRBV28,TRBD2
CASSPGSSRTDTQYF,TGTGCCAGCAGCCCCGGGAGCAGCCGCACAGATACGCAGTATTTT,.,TRBJ2-3,TRBV4-2,.
CAISESSGERDEQYF,TGTGCCATCAGTGAGTCTTCAGGGGAGCGGGACGAGCAGTACTTC,.,TRBJ2-7,TRBV10-3,.
CASSTPDRETQYF,TGTGCCAGTAGTACTCCTGATAGGGAGACCCAGTACTTC,.,TRBJ2-5,TRBV19,.
CASTPGGASGSNEQFF,TGTGCCAGCACTCCCGGGGGGGCTAGCGGGAGTAATGAGCAGTTCTTC,.,TRBJ2-1,TRBV28,TRBD2
CSVETNTEAFF,TGCAGCGTTGAAACGAACACTGAAGCTTTCTTT,.,TRBJ1-1,TRBV29-1,.
CSFTWTAQETQYF,TGCAGCTTTACATGGACAGCACAAGAGACCCAGTACTTC,.,TRBJ2-5,TRBV29-1,.
CASSWGGPQHF,TGTGCCAGCAGCTGGGGCGGGCCCCAGCATTTT,.,TRBJ1-5,TRBV7-2,.
CASSRSRPTTGELFF,TGCGCCAGCAGCCGGTCCCGCCCCACCACCGGGGAGCTGTTTTTT,.,TRBJ2-2,TRBV5-1,.
CSVAPRGARNTIYF,TGCAGCGTTGCACCGAGGGGGGCAAGAAACACCATATATTTT,.,TRBJ1-3,TRBV29-1,.
CATSRAGGGEKIYF,TGTGCCACCAGCCGCGCCGGTGGGGGGGAAAAGATTTACTTC,.,TRBJ2-7,TRBV15,TRBD2
CASSRDRGLMNTEAFF,TGTGCCAGCAGCCGGGACAGGGGCCTCATGAACACTGAAGCTTTCTTT,.,TRBJ1-1,TRBV7-9,TRBD1
CATSREGTSYNEQFF,TGTGCCACCAGCAGAGAGGGGACTAGCTACAATGAGCAGTTCTTC,.,TRBJ2-1,TRBV15,TRBD2
CASSSYPQSGANVLTF,TGTGCCAGCAGCTCCTATCCCCAGTCTGGGGCCAACGTCCTGACTTTC,.,TRBJ2-6,TRBV13,.
CASSDLVSPLHF,TGTGCCAGCAGTGATTTAGTGTCACCCCTCCACTTT,.,TRBJ1-6,TRBV25-1,.
CASSGQPLGDTIYF,TGTGCCAGCAGTGGGCAGCCACTTGGGGACACCATATATTTT,.,TRBJ1-3,TRBV6-1,.
CASSLEGPYTEAFF,TGCGCCAGCAGCTTGGAGGGGCCCTACACTGAAGCTTTCTTT,.,TRBJ1-1,TRBV5-1,.
CASSATGGTGELFF,TGTGCCAGCAGTGCAACCGGGGGCACCGGGGAGCTGTTTTTT,.,TRBJ2-2,TRBV6-6,.
CASSLVASGRVVSWTDTQYF,TGCGCCAGCAGCTTGGTGGCTAGCGGGAGGGTGGTGAGTTGGACAGATACGCAGTATTTT,once,TRBJ2-3,TRBV5-1,TRBD2
CASRLRGDRGYEQYF,TGTGCCAGCAGGCTAAGGGGGGACAGAGGGTACGAGCAGTACTTC,.,TRBJ2-7,TRBV6-5,.
CASSLGLGDYGYTF,TGTGCCAGCAGCTTAGGGTTGGGGGACTATGGCTACACCTTC,.,TRBJ1-2,TRBV7-8,.
CASRKTGQFNEQFF,TGTGCCAGCCGTAAAACGGGACAGTTCAATGAGCAGTTCTTC,.,TRBJ2-1,TRBV27,TRBD1
CASSPTRGTEAFF,TGTGCCAGCAGTCCTACTCGCGGAACTGAAGCTTTCTTT,.,TRBJ1-1,TRBV2,.
CASSIGGTSGSTKTDTQYF,TGTGCCAGTAGTATAGGAGGGACTAGCGGGAGTACAAAGACAGATACGCAGTATTTT,few,TRBJ2-3,TRBV19,TRBD2
CAIGEGIANYGGYTF,TGTGCCATAGGCGAAGGGATCGCTAACTATGGCGGCTACACCTTC,.,TRBJ1-2,TRBV10-3,.
CASSLRRGTEAFF,TGTGCCAGCAGTTTAAGGAGGGGCACTGAAGCTTTCTTT,.,TRBJ1-1,TRBV27,.
CAISESTGKTEAFF,TGTGCCATCAGTGAGTCAACAGGGAAAACTGAAGCTTTCTTT,.,TRBJ1-1,TRBV10-3,.
CASSLQGLGGYTF,TGTGCCAGCAGCTTACAGGGACTAGGGGGCTACACCTTC,.,TRBJ1-2,TRBV11-2,.
CASSGQGAAQPQHF,TGTGCCAGCTCCGGACAGGGGGCGGCTCAGCCCCAGCATTTT,.,TRBJ1-5,TRBV28,TRBD1
CASSPRRAGANVLTF,TGTGCCAGCTCACCCAGAAGGGCTGGGGCCAACGTCCTGACTTTC,.,TRBJ2-6,TRBV18,.
CASSLSREGARGYTF,TGTGCCAGCAGTTTATCGAGGGAGGGGGCGCGGGGCTACACCTTC,.,TRBJ1-2,TRBV27,TRBD1
CASSSSEGDETQYF,TGCGCCAGCAGTTCTTCTGAGGGAGACGAGACCCAGTACTTC,.,TRBJ2-5,TRBV5-1,.
CASSLREGNYEQYF,TGCGCCAGCAGCCTTCGTGAGGGGAACTACGAGCAGTACTTC,.,TRBJ2-7,TRBV5-1,.
CASSPGTGANVLTF,TGTGCCAGCTCCCCGGGGACTGGGGCCAACGTCCTGACTTTC,few,TRBJ2-6,TRBV27,.
CASSPGTSGELFF,TGTGCCAGTAGTCCTGGGACTTCCGGGGAGCTGTTTTTT,.,TRBJ2-2,TRBV19,.
CASSSSKPQHF,TGTGCCAGCAGTTCCTCTAAGCCCCAGCATTTT,.,TRBJ1-5,TRBV28,.
CASSLDPTYYGYTF,TGTGCCAGCAGCTTAGACCCGACATACTATGGCTACACCTTC,.,TRBJ1-2,TRBV7-2,.
CASSSRTSGAYEQYF,TGTGCCAGCAGCTCCCGGACTAGCGGGGCCTACGAGCAGTACTTC,.,TRBJ2-7,TRBV5-4,TRBD2
CASSLGTGRTGELFF,TGTGCCAGCAGCCTAGGGACAGGGAGAACCGGGGAGCTGTTTTTT,.,TRBJ2-2,TRBV7-9,TRBD1
CSVAGFDYGYTF,TGCAGCGTTGCAGGGTTTGACTATGGCTACACCTTC,few,TRBJ1-2,TRBV29-1,.
CATSSNRGSSYEQYF,TGTGCCACCAGCAGTAATCGGGGGAGCTCCTACGAGCAGTACTTC,.,TRBJ2-7,TRBV15,.